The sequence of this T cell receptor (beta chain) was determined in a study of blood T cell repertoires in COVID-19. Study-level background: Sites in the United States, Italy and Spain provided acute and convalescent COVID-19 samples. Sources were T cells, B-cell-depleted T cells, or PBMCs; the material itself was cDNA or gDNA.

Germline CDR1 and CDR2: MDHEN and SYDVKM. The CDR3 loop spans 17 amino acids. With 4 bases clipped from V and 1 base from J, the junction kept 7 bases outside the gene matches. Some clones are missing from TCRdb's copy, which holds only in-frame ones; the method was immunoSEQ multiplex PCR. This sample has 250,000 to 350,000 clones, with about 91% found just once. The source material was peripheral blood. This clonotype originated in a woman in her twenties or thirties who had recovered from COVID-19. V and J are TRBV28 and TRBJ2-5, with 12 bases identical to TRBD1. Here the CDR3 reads CASSSRDRGRSQETQYF. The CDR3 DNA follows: TGTGCCAGCAGTTCCCGGGACAGGGGGCGATCCCAAGAGACCCAGTACTTC.